This TCR beta chain was recovered during a study of OX40 agonist ivuxolimab in advanced cancers. Clones were sequenced by immunoSEQ multiplex PCR, and TCRdb holds only the in-frame ones, with some missing. The sample lists about 64,000 clones, about 80% occurring once. Patients were ruled out by autoimmune disease history or systemic immunosuppression. Germline values: CDR1 SGHVS, CDR2 FQNEAQ. V lost 0 bases and J 0 bases, leaving 11 bases between the germline ends. This CDR3 region has 16 residues. This clonotype originated in an adult with an advanced solid tumor such as melanoma, head and neck, liver or kidney cancer. The V and J genes are TRBV7-8 and TRBJ1-2; D not certain. This material consisted of CD4+ or CD8+ T cells sorted from blood, taken in a trial of the OX40 agonist ivuxolimab. The CDR3 reads CASSLAYGRANYGYTF. CDR3 in DNA: TGTGCCAGCAGCTTAGCGTACGGGAGAGCTAACTATGGCTACACCTTC.